The subject of this entry is one T cell receptor (beta chain). Assay used: immunoSEQ multiplex PCR; TCRdb lists only in-frame clones, some missing. The sample lists roughly 70,000 clones, around 90% occurring once. The sample belongs to a study of OX40 agonist ivuxolimab in advanced cancers. The junction had 11 bases not matched to a gene; V was cut back by 4 bases and J by 9 bases. The CDR3 extends over 15 amino acids. Germline V gives CDR1 ENHRY, CDR2 SYGVKD. Patients were ruled out by autoimmune disease history or systemic immunosuppression. The TCR sequence derives from an adult with an advanced solid tumor such as melanoma, head and neck, liver or kidney cancer. V gene TRBV10-3 combines with J gene TRBJ2-1; TRBD1 aligns across 8 bases. Here the sequenced sample was CD4+ or CD8+ T cells sorted from blood, taken in a trial of the OX40 agonist ivuxolimab. The CDR3 region has the DNA TGTGCCATCAGTGGGCTGGCAGGGGGCTCAGGTGAGCAGTTCTTC. Translated, it gives CAISGLAGGSGEQFF.